One sample yielded the 27 T cell receptor beta chains listed below, sequenced in a study of CD8+CD57+ T cells in acquired aplastic anemia. The patients chosen for sequencing had shown expansion of CD8+CD57+ cells (detected by flow cytometry). Profiling that covered TCR beta VDJ and CDR3 relied on genomic DNA as its template. TCRdb independently ran MiXCR on the reads; one entry per CDR3 protein. The sample lists hundreds of thousands of distinct CDR3 sequences; around a third were seen once. The sequencing sample was made of sorted CD4+, CD8+, or CD8+CD57+ T cells (not recorded which) from PBMCs. These receptors came from a human donor with aplastic anemia.

This clonotype was counted many times. V and J are TRBV16 and TRBJ1-5, with D uncertain. The germline V gene encodes CDR1 KGHSY and CDR2 FQNENV. The CDR3 has 15 residues. The germline V and J ends were trimmed by 0 bases and 1 base, with 7 bases remaining between them. The CDR3 sequence is CASSQSGLSNQPQHF. CDR3 in DNA: TGTGCCAGCAGCCAATCTGGGTTAAGCAATCAGCCCCAGCATTTT.

The rearrangement uses TRBV19 and TRBJ2-7, with 7 bases matching TRBD1. Looked up from germline, CDR1 is LNHDA and CDR2 is SQIVND (reference sequence). The CDR3 extends over 15 amino acids. The CDR3 region has the DNA TGTGCTAGAGTCAGCTCCCGACAGGGTCTTTACGAGCAGTACTTC. It encodes CARVSSRQGLYEQYF.

This clonotype showed up many times. The CDR3 coding sequence is TGTGCCAGTATGGAAGTTTGGGAAACTGAAGCTTTCTTT. This codes for CASMEVWETEAFF. This sequence joins TRBV19 and TRBJ1-1; no firm D call. Deletions cut 7 bases from V and 5 bases from J, with 14 bases between. This CDR3 is 13 amino acids long. The V gene's germline CDR1 is LNHDA and CDR2 SQIVND (reference sequence).

J is TRBJ1-4 and V is TRBV6-1; the D is unclear. The CDR3 runs to 14 residues. V was trimmed by 10 bases and J by 6 bases, leaving 18 bases between them. Germline lookup yields CDR1 MNHNS and CDR2 SASEGT. The CDR3 region is CATKETGKDEKLFF. CDR3 nucleotide sequence: TGTGCCACAAAAGAGACGGGGAAGGATGAAAAACTGTTTTTT.

V and J are TRBV20-1 and TRBJ1-6; D not certain. The CDR3 has 12 amino acids. Germline V gene data show CDR1 as DFQATT and CDR2 as SNEGSKA (reference sequence). V gave up 6 bases and J gave up 10 bases, with 13 bases separating them. The CDR3 nucleotides read TGCAGTGCCGGAGCTTTGGGGTCACCCCTCCACTTT. Its protein is CSAGALGSPLHF.

In this sample, this clonotype turned up many times. The rearrangement joins TRBV14 to TRBJ1-2, with unresolved D. This CDR3 has 14 amino acids. V shed 3 bases and J shed 2 bases, with 10 bases lying between them. Germline V gene lookup returns CDR1 SGHDN and CDR2 FVKESK. The DNA for the CDR3 is TGTGCCAGCAGCCAGACTGGACGGAACTATGGCTACACCTTC. It is translated as CASSQTGRNYGYTF. The full variable domain, in which reference TRBV14 and TRBJ1-2 provide the parts outside the CDR3, is EAGVTQFPSHSVIEKGQTVTLRCDPISGHDNLYWYRRVMGKEIKFLLHFVKESKQDESGMPNNRFLAERTGGTYSTLKVQPAELEDSGVYFCASSQTGRNYGYTFGSGTRLTVV.

The chain uses TRBV5-5 and TRBJ1-2; D ambiguous. The CDR3 runs to 16 residues. Germline V gene lookup returns CDR1 SGHKS and CDR2 YYEKEE (reference sequence). The germline V and J ends were trimmed by 0 bases and 1 base, with 13 bases remaining between them. The CDR3 DNA reads TGTGCCAGCAGCTTGGCCGCAGCAAATCTTAACTATGGCTACACCTTC. Its translation: CASSLAAANLNYGYTF.

There are many counts of this clonotype. V gene TRBV15 combines with J gene TRBJ1-6, with D hard to call. V was cut by 0 bases and J by 0 bases, with 12 bases left in between. Per the germline V gene, CDR1 is LNHNV and CDR2 is YYDKDF (reference sequence). CDR3 length: 18 amino acids. The CDR3 here is CATSRDEYTDSYNSPLHF. CDR3 DNA sequence: TGTGCCACCAGCAGAGATGAGTACACAGACTCCTATAATTCACCCCTCCACTTT.

V usage is TRBV6-1 and J usage is TRBJ2-2; possibly TRBD2 for D (6 bases). CDR3 length equals 13 residues. The germline V gene encodes CDR1 MNHNS and CDR2 SASEGT. V lost 7 bases and J 6 bases, leaving 12 bases between the germline ends. As DNA, the CDR3 is TGTGCCAGCACGAACGGAGGGGCCGGGGAGCTGTTTTTT. It translates to CASTNGGAGELFF.

Concerning this clonotype itself: The DNA is left out, because the CDR3 cannot be placed on it with certainty; the CDR3 is given as TCRdb lists it. This rearrangement joins TRBV11-2 to TRBJ1-2; TRBD1 reflects the table's D call only, with no check against the DNA. The germline V gene encodes CDR1 SGHAT and CDR2 FQNNGV. The length of the CDR3 is 18 amino acids, counting both ends. The CDR3 loop is CASSLGQGNTEAFFGYTF.

This clonotype came up many times. V and J are TRBV10-3 and TRBJ1-3; 7 nucleotides line up with TRBD1. V was pared by 3 bases and J by 3 bases, with 5 bases of the junction left unmatched. The CDR3 loop spans 15 amino acids. Germline-derived CDR1 and CDR2 are ENHRY and SYGVKD. Written as DNA, the CDR3 is TGTGCCATCAGTGATGGCAGGGGGGGTGGAAACACCATATATTTT. Translation gives CAISDGRGGGNTIYF.

This clonotype was seen once. Relative to the germline gene, one junction end is altered; a read error may explain this. The J gene is TRBJ2-2, the V gene TRBV28; D remains ambiguous. Germline lookup yields CDR1 MDHEN and CDR2 SYDVKM. The CDR3 is made up of 14 amino acids. The chain's CDR3 is CASSSLENAGELFF. The CDR3 DNA reads as TGTGCCAGCAGTTCTCTGGAGAACGCCGGGGAGCTGTTTTTT.

This chain connects TRBV2 to TRBJ2-7; the D gene is possibly TRBD2 (5 bases). The CDR3 loop spans 15 amino acids. Germline V gene sequence: CDR1 SNHLY, CDR2 FYNNEI. V was cut by 5 bases and J by 0 bases, with 14 bases left in between. CDR3 loop: CASSLTPGLSYEQYF. The DNA of the CDR3 is TGTGCCAGCAGTTTAACCCCAGGACTCTCCTACGAGCAGTACTTC.

This clonotype was counted at least ten times. The rearrangement links TRBV5-5 to TRBJ1-5; D is unclear. This CDR3 spans 15 amino acids. Per the germline V gene, CDR1 is SGHKS and CDR2 is YYEKEE (reference sequence). Trimming took off 1 base at V and 5 bases at J, with 13 bases between the two ends. CDR3 sequence (DNA): TGTGCCAGCAGCTTGCGAGCGGGGAGTGATCAGCCCCAGCATTTT. Translating it yields CASSLRAGSDQPQHF.

The genes are TRBV24-1 and TRBJ2-1; D possibly corresponds to TRBD2 (6 bases). Germline CDR1 is KGHDR and CDR2 is SFDVKD. This CDR3 contains 17 residues. V lost 0 bases and J lost 3, with 14 bases in between. CDR3 nucleotides: TGTGCCACCAGTGATTTGTTAGGGTCTAGCGACTACAATGAGCAGTTCTTC. It codes for CATSDLLGSSDYNEQFF.

This clonotype was picked up many times. This chain links TRBV7-2 with TRBJ2-1, with unresolved D. Germline CDR1 and CDR2: SGHTA and FQGNSA. Trimming removed 2 bases at V and 5 bases at J, with 7 bases between. The CDR3 contains 13 residues. The CDR3 DNA is TGTGCCAGCAGCTTACGACTTAACAATGAGCAGTTCTTC. This codes for CASSLRLNNEQFF.

The chain joins TRBV20-1 to TRBJ2-1; TRBD2 matches 11 bases. The junction had 3 bases not matched to a gene; V was cut back by 5 bases and J by 6 bases. The CDR3 runs 13 residues. In germline, CDR1 is DFQATT, CDR2 SNEGSKA (reference sequence). DNA of the CDR3: TGCAGTGCTGCTAGCGGGGGGTTCAATGAGCAGTTCTTC. This codes for CSAASGGFNEQFF.

This clonotype was seen more than once but under ten times. The J gene is TRBJ2-7, the V gene TRBV2; 7 bases are a match to TRBD1. Trimming removed 5 bases from V and 2 bases from J; junction bases left unmatched: 6. Germline values: CDR1 SNHLY, CDR2 FYNNEI. This CDR3 spans 14 amino acids. In DNA form, the CDR3 reads TGTGCCAGCAGTCCCGGGACAGACCCCTACGAGCAGTACTTC. The encoded protein is CASSPGTDPYEQYF.

This clonotype was detected many times. J is TRBJ1-3 and V is TRBV9, with a tentative D call TRBD1 (5 bases). This CDR3 is 16 amino acids long. Germline values: CDR1 SGDLS, CDR2 YYNGEE. The V and J ends lost 0 bases and 4 bases respectively, with 14 bases between them. CDR3 region: CASSVEARGFGNTIYF. The CDR3 DNA is TGTGCCAGCAGCGTAGAGGCTAGGGGATTCGGAAACACCATATATTTT.

V and J are TRBV25-1 and TRBJ2-3; a weak D match, TRBD2 (5 bases). The CDR3 loop spans 15 amino acids. Germline V gives CDR1 MGHDK, CDR2 SYGVNS. The V and J ends lost 5 bases and 1 base respectively, with 13 bases between them. CDR3 coding DNA: TGTGCCAGCAGTTACGTAGCGAGGGGCACAGATACGCAGTATTTT. Translating gives CASSYVARGTDTQYF.

This clonotype was seen many times. The CDR3 spells CASSIKGYEQYF. DNA of the CDR3: TGTGCCAGTAGTATTAAAGGCTACGAGCAGTACTTC. V is TRBV19 and J is TRBJ2-7; D call uncertain. Germline CDR1 is LNHDA and CDR2 is SQIVND (reference sequence). CDR3 length equals 12 residues. V lost 3 bases, J lost 3 bases, and 6 bases lay in between. Filled out from reference TRBV19 and TRBJ2-7, the complete variable domain reads DGGITQSPKYLFRKEGQNVTLSCEQNLNHDAMYWYRQDPGQGLRLIYYSQIVNDFQKGDIAEGYSVSREKKESFPLTVTSAQKNPTAFYLCASSIKGYEQYFGPGTRLTVT.

The rearrangement links TRBV20-1 to TRBJ1-1; D gene unclear. Germline V gives CDR1 DFQATT, CDR2 SNEGSKA (reference sequence). The V end lost 6 bases, the J end lost 1 base, and 3 bases lay between the germline ends. The CDR3 totals 10 residues. CDR3 region: CSAGNTEAFF. CDR3 DNA: TGCAGTGCAGGGAACACTGAAGCTTTCTTT.

This clonotype has at least ten counts. The gene calls are TRBV4-1 and TRBJ1-2; the D is unclear. Germline CDR1 and CDR2: MGHRA and YSYEKL. V lost 1 base and J lost 2, with 8 bases in between. This CDR3 has 14 residues. The CDR3 loop reads CASSQGWENYGYTF. In nucleotides, the CDR3 is TGCGCCAGCAGCCAAGGGTGGGAGAACTATGGCTACACCTTC.

J is TRBJ2-5 and V is TRBV20-1; 11 bases map to TRBD2. V lost 1 base to trimming and J lost 5 bases; unmatched junction nucleotides: 9. Germline V CDR1 and CDR2: DFQATT, SNEGSKA (reference sequence). This CDR3 has 16 amino acids. This chain's CDR3 is CSARVHLAGGRETQYF. CDR3 DNA sequence: TGCAGTGCTAGAGTGCATCTAGCGGGAGGCCGTGAGACCCAGTACTTC.

At least ten counts were recorded for this clonotype. The rearrangement joins TRBV29-1 to TRBJ1-2, with D possibly TRBD1 on 6 matching bases. Trimming took off 1 base at V and 3 bases at J, with 12 bases between the two ends. This CDR3 is 14 amino acids long. Germline V gives CDR1 SQVTM, CDR2 ANQGSEA. As DNA, the CDR3 is TGCAGCGTTGAAGGAGAGAGGGGGTACTATGGCTACACCTTC. This encodes CSVEGERGYYGYTF.

This clonotype was observed a handful of times. The junction differs from germline at one of its ends, possibly a read error. The gene calls are TRBV10-3 and TRBJ1-1; maybe TRBD1 (5 bases). Germline V gives CDR1 ENHRY, CDR2 SYGVKD. This CDR3 is built from 15 residues. In DNA, the CDR3 is TGTGCCAGCAGTTACTCCAGGGTCGAGAGGCCTGAAGCTTTCTTT. It codes for CASSYSRVERPEAFF.

This clonotype came up a few times. The CDR3 coding sequence is TGTGCCAGCAGCTCCCTGCGGGGGGGTGGCACAGATACGCAGTATTTT. Residues: CASSSLRGGGTDTQYF. The chain carries TRBV7-3 and TRBJ2-3; 9 positions match TRBD2. CDR3 length equals 16 residues. V lost 4 bases, J lost 1 base, and 6 bases stayed unmatched. The germline gives CDR1 SGHTA, CDR2 FQGTGA.